This T cell receptor beta chain is from a study of circulating and synovial CD4+ cells in juvenile arthritis. Comments on this clone: Its specificity is not known.

Notes on the study in general: Bulk blood CD4 repertoires were more diverse than these.

J lost 4 bases, V lost 7 bases, and 8 bases had no gene match. The CDR3 has 15 amino acids. Germline V lookup: CDR1 MDHEN, CDR2 SYDVKM. Samples derive from patients with active juvenile idiopathic arthritis. Produced via immunoSEQ multiplex PCR; TCRdb's table is partial and in-frame only. The sample consists of fewer than 40,000 clones, 90% to 95% of them appearing once. Sample: CD4+ T cells from blood. The sequence was obtained from a human donor with juvenile idiopathic arthritis. This rearrangement joins TRBV28 to TRBJ2-2, with 8 nucleotides matching TRBD2. CDR3 in DNA: TGTGCCAGCACCCAAGGACTAGCTATCACCGGGGAGCTGTTTTTT. It codes for CASTQGLAITGELFF.